This is a list of T cell receptor beta chains from one sample in a study of blood T cell repertoires in COVID-19. The assay was immunoSEQ multiplex PCR, and TCRdb's table has in-frame clones only and misses some. The sample contains fewer than 400,000 clones, around 84% of which appear only once. Specimen: peripheral blood. These receptor sequences come from a woman aged 18-29 years with acute or convalescent COVID-19. Each CDR3 is given with its conserved first and last residue. Fields, in order: CDR3 DNA, CDR3 protein, J gene, clone size, D gene, CDR3 length, V gene. D genes are given only for firm matches. The size of a clone is reported for some rows only, either as once, few or many, or as a class for expanded clones.

TGCGCCAGCAGCCAAGGTTCAACAATCAACACTGAAGCTTTCTTT,CASSQGSTINTEAFF,TRBJ1-1,NA,NA,15,TRBV4-1
TGTGCCAGCGGGGAAAGGGGCACCGGGGAGCTGTTTTTT,CASGERGTGELFF,TRBJ2-2,many,NA,13,TRBV2
TGTGCCAGCAACGACAGGGCCTACGAGCAGTACTTC,CASNDRAYEQYF,TRBJ2-7,NA,TRBD1,12,TRBV2
TGCGCCAGCAGCTTGGCCGCAGTTATGAACACTGAAGCTTTCTTT,CASSLAAVMNTEAFF,TRBJ1-1,NA,NA,15,TRBV5-1
TGCGCCAGCAGCCAAGAAGGGGGGGGAAACAATGAGCAGTTCTTC,CASSQEGGGNNEQFF,TRBJ2-1,NA,NA,15,TRBV4-1
TGTGCCAGCAGTTTATGGGCAGGGGGGAGAGGGGAGCTGTTTTTT,CASSLWAGGRGELFF,TRBJ2-2,NA,NA,15,TRBV27
TGTGCCAGCAGTAAAACAACCTACAGGGGGGTGGCTTTCTTT,CASSKTTYRGVAFF,TRBJ1-1,NA,TRBD1,14,TRBV27
TGTGCCAGCAGTGAGGGACCCCAGGGGTACTACGAGCAGTACTTC,CASSEGPQGYYEQYF,TRBJ2-7,NA,NA,15,TRBV6-1
TGTGCCAGCAGCGCGGGACTAGTGGACGCCGGGGAGCTGTTTTTT,CASSAGLVDAGELFF,TRBJ2-2,many,TRBD2,15,TRBV7-7
TGTGCCAGCAGCCAAGCAGGGGGGATGAACACTGAAGCTTTCTTT,CASSQAGGMNTEAFF,TRBJ1-1,NA,TRBD1,15,TRBV14
TGTGCCAGCAGACGTGACAGGGAAGCTTTCTTT,CASRRDREAFF,TRBJ1-1,NA,NA,11,TRBV6-5
TGTGCTAGTGGTTCCCCGGATGGGGGGGCAAGGGAAAAACTGTTTTTT,CASGSPDGGAREKLFF,TRBJ1-4,NA,NA,16,TRBV12-5
TGTGCTAGTGGTCCCCCCGGGACTAGTCATCCAGAGACCCAGTACTTC,CASGPPGTSHPETQYF,TRBJ2-5,few,TRBD2,16,TRBV12-5
TGTGCCAGCAGCGGCGGACAGGCCCGCGGCGAGCAGTACTTC,CASSGGQARGEQYF,TRBJ2-7,NA,TRBD1,14,TRBV9
TGTGCCAGCAGTTCACCTACATATGACGGGAGGGAAAAACTGTTTTTT,CASSSPTYDGREKLFF,TRBJ1-4,NA,NA,16,TRBV27
TGTGCCAGCAGCGACCCAAGGGACAGTAATAATGAAAAACTGTTTTTT,CASSDPRDSNNEKLFF,TRBJ1-4,NA,TRBD1,16,TRBV9
TGTGCCAGCAGCTTAATGCGGGCCGATAGGGAGTACTTC,CASSLMRADREYF,TRBJ2-7,NA,NA,13,TRBV7-8
TGTGCCAGCAGCTACCGACAGAACGGAGGACAGGAAGCTTTCTTT,CASSYRQNGGQEAFF,TRBJ1-1,NA,NA,15,TRBV7-8
TGTGCCATCAGTGTGGGTAGCGGGGGCTACGAGCAGTACTTC,CAISVGSGGYEQYF,TRBJ2-7,NA,TRBD2,14,TRBV10-3
TGTGCCAGCAGCTTAGGGTGGGCTAGCGGGAGTAATGAGCAGTTCTTC,CASSLGWASGSNEQFF,TRBJ2-1,NA,TRBD2,16,TRBV7-6
TGTGCCAGCAGCTTAACCCGCGCAGATACGCAGTATTTT,CASSLTRADTQYF,TRBJ2-3,NA,NA,13,TRBV7-3
TGTGCCAGCAAGGAACAGGGGGAATCAACTGAAGCTTTCTTT,CASKEQGESTEAFF,TRBJ1-1,NA,TRBD1,14,TRBV25-1
TGTGCCAGCAGCTTTCAGGGACAGGGCTCTGGAAACACCATATATTTT,CASSFQGQGSGNTIYF,TRBJ1-3,NA,TRBD1,16,TRBV7-3
TGCAGCGTTGTCACGGGAGATCAAGAGACCCAGTACTTC,CSVVTGDQETQYF,TRBJ2-5,NA,NA,13,TRBV29-1
TGTGCCAGTAGTCCGACAGGGTTCTCTGGAAACACCATATATTTT,CASSPTGFSGNTIYF,TRBJ1-3,few,TRBD1,15,TRBV19
TGTGCCAGCAGCGAACAGGGGGTCTCGAACACTGAAGCTTTCTTT,CASSEQGVSNTEAFF,TRBJ1-1,few,TRBD1,15,TRBV2
TGTGCCAGCAGCTTGGATGGGCTGAATCAGCCCCAGCATTTT,CASSLDGLNQPQHF,TRBJ1-5,NA,NA,14,TRBV5-6
TGCAGCTCCTCCGGGACAGCACAAGAGACCCAGTACTTC,CSSSGTAQETQYF,TRBJ2-5,NA,TRBD1,13,TRBV29-1
TGCGCCAGCAGCTTAAGCGGGAGAGACTACTACGAGCAGTACTTC,CASSLSGRDYYEQYF,TRBJ2-7,NA,TRBD2,15,TRBV5-1
TGTGCCAGCTCTACCGGACAGGGGGCTAATCAGCCCCAGCATTTT,CASSTGQGANQPQHF,TRBJ1-5,NA,TRBD1,15,TRBV18
TGTGCCAGCAGCTTGGAAACAGGGGGCTACGAGCAGTACTTC,CASSLETGGYEQYF,TRBJ2-7,NA,TRBD1,14,TRBV5-4
TGTGCCAGCAGTGCCTATGCGGGTGAGCAGTTCTTC,CASSAYAGEQFF,TRBJ2-1,NA,NA,12,TRBV28
TGTGCCACCAGTGATTTCCTAGATACGCAGTATTTT,CATSDFLDTQYF,TRBJ2-3,NA,NA,12,TRBV24-1
TGTGCCAGCAGCTTAGAACAGCGGTTTGAGCAGTTCTTC,CASSLEQRFEQFF,TRBJ2-1,NA,NA,13,TRBV7-2
TGTGCCAGCACCCTGACAGGAGGAGGCGAGCAGTACTTC,CASTLTGGGEQYF,TRBJ2-7,NA,NA,13,TRBV2
TGTGCCAGCAGTCTAAACAGGGGGCGGAATGAGCAGTTCTTC,CASSLNRGRNEQFF,TRBJ2-1,once,TRBD1,14,TRBV27
TGTGCCAGCAGCTTAAGAGATAATGAAAAACTGTTTTTT,CASSLRDNEKLFF,TRBJ1-4,NA,NA,13,TRBV5-8
TGTGCCAGCAGCGAAGGGGACACACTCGGGGATGGAAACACCATATATTTT,CASSEGDTLGDGNTIYF,TRBJ1-3,NA,NA,17,TRBV9
TGTGCCAGTAGTATTATTTCCGGGGTTAGCTATGGCTACACCTTC,CASSIISGVSYGYTF,TRBJ1-2,NA,NA,15,TRBV19
TGTGCCAGCAGTGACGAGTTTGGGGCAGGCTATGGCTACACCTTC,CASSDEFGAGYGYTF,TRBJ1-2,NA,NA,15,TRBV2
TGTGCCAGCAGCTTATCCGGCGGGAACACTGAAGCTTTCTTT,CASSLSGGNTEAFF,TRBJ1-1,NA,NA,14,TRBV11-2
TGCGCCAGCAGCCCAGATCTAATCGGGTATGAAGCTTTCTTT,CASSPDLIGYEAFF,TRBJ1-1,NA,NA,14,TRBV4-1